Below are 25 T cell receptor beta chains sequenced from a single sample in a study of blood T cell repertoires in COVID-19 (dated by TCRdb to about 2020). Libraries were prepared through the immunoSEQ multiplex PCR assay. Held by TCRdb, this immuneACCESS table contains in-frame sequences only and omits some clones. Under half of the omission traces to an unresolved V gene where checked; the cause of the rest is unknown. The sample table lists approximately 400,000 clones, around 83% of them with a count of one. Of the sample, 5% to 5.5% falls within the top ten clones. The specimen was PBMCs or T cells enriched from blood (not recorded which). The source of these receptors is a woman aged 50 to 60 who had recovered from COVID-19.

The rearrangement uses TRBV27 and TRBJ2-2, with 11 bases that match TRBD2. CDR3 length: 17 residues. Germline V gene sequence: CDR1 MNHEY, CDR2 SMNVEV (reference sequence). The trim removed 5 bases at V and 3 bases at J, leaving 8 bases unmatched. The DNA for the CDR3 is TGTGCCAGCAGTCTAACTAGCGGGAGTGGGTACACCGGGGAGCTGTTTTTT. Translation gives CASSLTSGSGYTGELFF.

This clone has only one observation. The chain employs TRBV6-5 and TRBJ2-1; TRBD2 matches 8 bases. The CDR3 loop spans 16 amino acids. J gave up 4 bases and V 2 bases, and 7 bases lay outside the gene matches. CDR1 is MNHEY, CDR2 SVGAGI, per germline. The CDR3 spells CASSYATAGVYNEQFF. The CDR3 bases are TGTGCCAGCAGTTACGCAACAGCGGGAGTGTACAATGAGCAGTTCTTC.

The chain couples TRBV4-3 to TRBJ1-1; D is uncertain. CDR3 size: 15 residues. Trimming shortened V by 0 bases and J by 2 bases, and 10 bases separated the two germline ends. The germline V gene has CDR1 LGHNA and CDR2 YSLEER. The CDR3 loop reads CASSQERSVNTEAFF. CDR3 DNA sequence: TGCGCCAGCAGCCAAGAAAGGAGCGTAAACACTGAAGCTTTCTTT.

This clone showed up just once. The rearrangement links TRBV11-3 to TRBJ1-3; TRBD1 matches 9 bases. In germline, CDR1 is SGHNT, CDR2 YENEEA. The CDR3 totals 17 residues. Trimming at V came to 5 bases and at J to 0 bases, leaving 8 bases not matched to a gene. This chain's CDR3 is CASSPRTGVNSGNTIYF. The CDR3 DNA reads as TGTGCCAGCAGCCCCAGGACAGGGGTGAACTCTGGAAACACCATATATTTT.

This clone was found once. This chain joins TRBV5-1 and TRBJ2-7; maybe TRBD1 (5 bases). The CDR3 runs 13 residues. V lost 0 bases to trimming and J lost 6 bases, with 10 bases between them. Germline CDR1 SGHRS, CDR2 YFSETQ. Here the CDR3 reads CASSLAQGSEQYF. CDR3 in DNA: TGCGCCAGCAGCTTGGCCCAGGGTAGCGAGCAGTACTTC.

This clone was seen once. At the DNA level, this CDR3 is encoded by other sequences in the same sample as well. The CDR3 spells CASSPDRNYGYTF. The CDR3 DNA reads TGTGCCAGCAGTCCCGACAGGAACTATGGCTACACCTTC. The chain uses TRBV11-3 and TRBJ1-2; D might be TRBD1 (6 bases). This CDR3 has 13 amino acids. V was clipped by 6 bases and J by 2 bases, with 10 bases between them. Germline V gene sequence: CDR1 SGHNT, CDR2 YENEEA.

J is TRBJ2-1 and V is TRBV29-1, with D perhaps matching TRBD1 (5 bases). Trimming pared 6 bases from V and 7 bases from J, leaving 10 bases between. This CDR3 spans 11 amino acids. Germline lookup yields CDR1 SQVTM and CDR2 ANQGSEA. This CDR3 is CSVGPENEQFF. The DNA of the CDR3 is TGCAGCGTGGGGCCAGAAAATGAGCAGTTCTTC.

The J gene is TRBJ2-2, the V gene TRBV5-6; TRBD1 might be the D (6 bases). CDR1 and CDR2 from the germline V gene are SGHDT and YYEEEE. This CDR3 spans 15 amino acids. V lost 1 base and J lost 1, with 8 bases in between. The CDR3 protein is CASSLLGQNTGELFF. CDR3 nucleotide sequence: TGTGCCAGCAGCTTGTTGGGACAGAACACCGGGGAGCTGTTTTTT.

This chain joins TRBV29-1 and TRBJ1-2, with D perhaps matching TRBD1 (6 bases). CDR3 length: 13 amino acids. The germline CDR1 and CDR2 sequences are SQVTM and ANQGSEA. With 6 bases removed from V and 7 bases from J, the gap between germline ends came to 18 bases. CDR3 loop: CSVENRDWVGYTF. CDR3 DNA sequence: TGCAGCGTAGAGAACAGGGATTGGGTTGGCTACACCTTC. The complete variable domain, with remaining parts taken from reference TRBV29-1 and TRBJ1-2, reads SAVISQKPSRDICQRGTSLTIQCQVDSQVTMMFWYRQQPGQSLTLIATANQGSEATYESGFVIDKFPISRPNLTFSTLTVSNMSPEDSSIYLCSVENRDWVGYTFGSGTRLTVV.

The gene calls are TRBV19 and TRBJ1-5; 7 bases match TRBD1. The CDR3 spans 16 residues. The ends lost 3 bases at V and 6 bases at J; junction bases unmatched: 11. Looked up from germline, CDR1 is LNHDA and CDR2 is SQIVND (reference sequence). CDR3 in DNA: TGTGCCAGTAGTATCAGGCAGGGGGGAGAGGGTCAGCCCCAGCATTTT. Encoded protein: CASSIRQGGEGQPQHF.

This chain links TRBV7-2 with TRBJ1-5; D is undetermined. The V end was cut by 4 bases, the J end by 3 bases, with 10 bases between. Per the germline V gene, CDR1 is SGHTA and CDR2 is FQGNSA. The CDR3 sequence is 14 residues long. The CDR3 is CASSSRATNQPQHF. In DNA form, the CDR3 reads TGTGCCAGCAGCTCACGAGCGACCAATCAGCCCCAGCATTTT.

This chain joins TRBV5-4 and TRBJ2-1; D call uncertain. The CDR3 totals 13 residues. V gave up 1 base and J gave up 5 bases, with 7 bases separating them. Germline V gives CDR1 SGHNT, CDR2 YYREEE (reference sequence). The CDR3 nucleotides read TGTGCCAGCAGCTTGCCACATAACAATGAGCAGTTCTTC. It translates to CASSLPHNNEQFF.

The chain couples TRBV6-6 to TRBJ1-2; no clear D. The CDR3 covers 13 residues. V was pared by 7 bases and J by 1 base, with 10 bases between. CDR1 is MNHNY and CDR2 is SVGAGI in the germline V gene (reference sequence). The CDR3, as DNA: TGTGCCAGCACCGAACGGGGTAACTATGGCTACACCTTC. This sequence encodes CASTERGNYGYTF.

In its sample, this clone was seen once. The genes are TRBV19 and TRBJ2-1; 9 positions agree with TRBD2. The CDR3 consists of 16 residues. Germline assignment: CDR1 LNHDA and CDR2 SQIVND (reference sequence). V lost 4 bases, J lost 4 bases, and 8 bases stayed unmatched. CDR3 sequence (DNA): TGTGCCAGTAGTAATGTAGCGGGGGCCCGATACAATGAGCAGTTCTTC. This codes for CASSNVAGARYNEQFF.

This chain connects TRBV9 to TRBJ2-5, with 8 bases aligning to TRBD2. The V gene's germline CDR1 is SGDLS and CDR2 YYNGEE. The CDR3 is made up of 17 amino acids. V dropped 0 bases and J dropped 1; count of bases not matched to a gene: 8. CDR3 bases: TGTGCCAGCAGCGTAGCTACGAGCGGGGGAGCCCAAGAGACCCAGTACTTC. This encodes CASSVATSGGAQETQYF. Based on the CDR3 plus reference TRBV9 and TRBJ2-5, the full variable domain is DSGVTQTPKHLITATGQRVTLRCSPRSGDLSVYWYQQSLDQGLQFLIQYYNGEERAKGNILERFSAQQFPDLHSELNLSSLELGDSALYFCASSVATSGGAQETQYFGPGTRLLVL.

This clone was observed many times. The chain uses TRBV6-2 or TRBV6-3 and TRBJ2-7; a possible D gene is TRBD1 (6 bases). CDR3 length equals 14 residues. Per the germline V gene, CDR1 is MNHEY and CDR2 is SVGEGT. Trimming took 1 base from V and 2 from J, leaving 9 bases between them. The CDR3 DNA follows: TGTGCCAGCAGTTACTGGACAGAACCCTACGAGCAGTACTTC. Amino acids: CASSYWTEPYEQYF.

The chain uses TRBV27 and TRBJ1-6; D remains unclear. Germline V CDR1 and CDR2: MNHEY, SMNVEV (reference sequence). The length of the CDR3 is 17 residues. Trimming cost V 2 bases and J 5 bases, with 16 bases left between them. The CDR3 sequence: CASSLDSVGGNNSPLHF. In DNA, the CDR3 is TGTGCCAGCAGTTTAGATAGCGTTGGAGGGAATAATTCACCCCTCCACTTT.

The chain has TRBV6-5 and TRBJ1-6, with 9 bases fitting TRBD1. V lost 11 bases and J lost 10; bases outside the gene matches: 12. The CDR3 length is 14 residues. Germline-derived CDR1 and CDR2 are MNHEY and SVGAGI. This CDR3 reads CAGSWTGVGSPLHF. The CDR3, as DNA: TGTGCCGGTTCGTGGACAGGGGTTGGATCACCCCTCCACTTT.

The V gene is TRBV30, the J gene TRBJ1-1; a weak D match, TRBD1 (6 bases). With 2 bases removed from V and 3 bases from J, the gap between germline ends came to 16 bases. Germline values: CDR1 GTSNPN, CDR2 SVGIG (reference sequence). The CDR3 is made up of 15 amino acids. The CDR3 region is CAWSWSRAGDTEAFF. In nucleotides, the CDR3 is TGTGCCTGGAGTTGGTCTCGGGCAGGGGACACTGAAGCTTTCTTT.

V and J are TRBV11-3 and TRBJ2-1; the D is unclear. CDR1 is SGHNT, CDR2 YENEEA, per germline. V dropped 3 bases and J dropped 6 bases, with 12 bases sitting between them. The CDR3 loop spans 14 amino acids. The chain's CDR3 is CASSFLSGPNEQFF. The DNA for the CDR3 is TGTGCCAGCAGCTTCCTATCTGGGCCCAATGAGCAGTTCTTC.

The chain uses TRBV27 and TRBJ2-1; 14 positions agree with TRBD2. Germline trimming cut 6 bases from V and 7 bases from J; bases unmatched to any gene: 11. Germline values: CDR1 MNHEY, CDR2 SMNVEV (reference sequence). This CDR3 has 17 residues. The CDR3 loop reads CASSRGLAGAHDNEQFF. The CDR3 DNA follows: TGTGCCAGCAGCCGGGGACTAGCGGGAGCACATGATAATGAGCAGTTCTTC.

This rearrangement joins TRBV5-1 to TRBJ1-1, with D possibly matching TRBD1 (5 bases). V lost 2 bases, J lost 1 base, and 9 bases lay in between. The CDR3 spans 14 residues. Germline V CDR1 and CDR2: SGHRS, YFSETQ. CDR3 in DNA: TGCGCCAGCAGCTTTGGGGGAGGGAACACTGAAGCTTTCTTT. Translation: CASSFGGGNTEAFF.

This chain links TRBV19 with TRBJ2-3; D gene unclear. Germline CDR1 LNHDA, CDR2 SQIVND (reference sequence). The V gene lost 0 bases and the J gene lost 7 bases, with 8 bases spanning the gap. The length of the CDR3 is 13 residues. CDR3 region: CASSIDLENTQYF. CDR3 DNA sequence: TGTGCCAGTAGTATAGATCTGGAGAATACGCAGTATTTT.

The rearrangement links TRBV7-8 to TRBJ1-3, with D possibly matching TRBD1 (6 bases). CDR1 SGHVS and CDR2 FQNEAQ come from the germline V gene. This CDR3 spans 15 amino acids. V gave up 2 bases and J gave up 4 bases, with 12 bases separating them. In DNA, the CDR3 is TGTGCCAGCAGCTTACCCGGGGGGGCAGGAAACACCATATATTTT. Residues: CASSLPGGAGNTIYF.

The chain links TRBV19 to TRBJ2-7; 9 positions agree with TRBD2. Trimming at V came to 1 base and at J to 4 bases, leaving 2 bases not matched to a gene. The germline V gene has CDR1 LNHDA and CDR2 SQIVND (reference sequence). This CDR3 spans 14 amino acids. CDR3 sequence (DNA): TGTGCCAGTAGTATAGTTAGCGGGAGTTACGAGCAGTACTTC. The encoded protein is CASSIVSGSYEQYF.